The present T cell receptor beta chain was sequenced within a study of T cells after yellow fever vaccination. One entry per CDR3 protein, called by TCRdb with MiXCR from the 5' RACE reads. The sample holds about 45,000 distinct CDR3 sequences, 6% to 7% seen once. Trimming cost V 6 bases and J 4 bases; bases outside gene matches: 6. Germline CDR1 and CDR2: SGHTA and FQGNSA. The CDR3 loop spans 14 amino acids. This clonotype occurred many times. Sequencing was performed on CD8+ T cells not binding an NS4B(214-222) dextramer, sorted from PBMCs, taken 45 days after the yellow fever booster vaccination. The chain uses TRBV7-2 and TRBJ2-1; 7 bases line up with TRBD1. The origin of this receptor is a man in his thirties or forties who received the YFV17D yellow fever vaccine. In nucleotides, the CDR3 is TGTGCCAGCAGAACCGGACAGGAGTACAATGAGCAGTTCTTC. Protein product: CASRTGQEYNEQFF.